These 15 T cell receptor beta chains were sequenced from one sample in a study of T cells after yellow fever vaccination. MiXCR, run by TCRdb on the 5' RACE reads, gives a single entry per CDR3 protein. The data contain about 130,000 distinct CDR3 sequences, about 7% of them singletons. Here the sequenced sample was CD4+ T cells sorted from PBMCs, taken about 10 days after the first yellow fever vaccination. These receptor sequences come from a man in his late teens or twenties who received the YFV17D yellow fever vaccine.

This clonotype occurred a few times. The chain couples TRBV4-3 to TRBJ1-1; 9 bases line up with TRBD1. J lost 7 bases, V lost 4 bases, and 7 bases had no gene match. CDR3 size: 14 residues. The germline V gene has CDR1 LGHNA and CDR2 YSLEER. CDR3 protein: CASSPIQGAYEAFF. In nucleotides, the CDR3 is TGCGCCAGCAGCCCCATACAGGGGGCTTATGAAGCTTTCTTT.

In this sample, this clonotype turned up many times. The rearrangement links TRBV11-2 to TRBJ2-3; 11 bases are a match to TRBD2. From germline, CDR1 is SGHAT and CDR2 FQNNGV. Trimming removed 2 bases from V and 3 bases from J; junction bases left unmatched: 4. The CDR3 contains 16 residues. CDR3 sequence reads: CASSLIAGGPTDTQYF. For the CDR3, the DNA is TGTGCCAGCAGCTTAATAGCGGGGGGGCCGACAGATACGCAGTATTTT.

This clonotype was seen only once. One end of the junction varies from germline; a read error may be responsible. The rearrangement joins TRBV5-5 to TRBJ2-7; unclear D gene. Germline V gives CDR1 SGHKS, CDR2 YYEKEE (reference sequence). The CDR3 extends over 13 amino acids. CDR3 loop: CSSSHGWDNEQYF. The CDR3 DNA reads TGTTCCAGCAGCCATGGATGGGATAACGAGCAGTACTTC.

This clonotype was seen repeatedly, ten times or more. The chain uses TRBV7-8 and TRBJ2-2; TRBD1 or TRBD2 may be the D gene (5 bases each). From germline, CDR1 is SGHVS and CDR2 FQNEAQ. With 11 bases removed from V and 0 bases from J, the gap between germline ends came to 22 bases. The CDR3 is 17 amino acids. Here the CDR3 reads CAWGRLLLGSNTGELFF. The CDR3 DNA is TGTGCCTGGGGACGGCTACTTCTGGGTTCGAACACCGGGGAGCTGTTTTTT.

This clonotype showed up many times. The rearrangement links TRBV6-6 to TRBJ2-7; 7 nucleotides align to TRBD1. In germline, CDR1 is MNHNY, CDR2 SVGAGI (reference sequence). The CDR3 runs to 12 residues. Unmatched junction bases numbered 4, after V lost 5 bases and J lost 6 bases. The CDR3, as DNA: TGTGCCAGCAGTCAAACAGGGGTCGAGCAGTACGTC. Protein: CASSQTGVEQYV.

Many counts were recorded for this clonotype. The gene calls are TRBV6-5 and TRBJ2-1, with 8 bases lining up with TRBD2. This CDR3 region has 15 residues. Germline V gene sequence: CDR1 MNHEY, CDR2 SVGAGI. V was pared by 5 bases and J by 5 bases, with 8 bases of the junction left unmatched. In DNA, the CDR3 is TGTGCCAGCAGTCCCGGGGGGGCCTCGAACAATGAGCAGTTCTTC. Amino acids: CASSPGGASNNEQFF.

This clonotype was found many times. CDR3 amino acids: CATSRDEGGRIAGELFF. The CDR3 DNA sequence: TGTGCCACCAGCAGAGATGAGGGGGGCAGGATAGCCGGGGAGCTGTTTTTT. The chain links TRBV15 to TRBJ2-2; tentatively, D is TRBD1 or TRBD2 (6 bases each). Germline V CDR1 and CDR2: LNHNV, YYDKDF (reference sequence). V lost 0 bases and J 6 bases, leaving 17 bases between the germline ends. This CDR3 spans 17 amino acids.

In its sample, this clonotype was seen many times. The chain uses TRBV7-2 and TRBJ2-7; D remains unclear. Trimming took 4 bases from V and 3 from J, leaving 13 bases between them. CDR3 length: 14 residues. Germline V CDR1 and CDR2: SGHTA, FQGNSA. CDR3 sequence reads: CASSSPGGGYEQYF. Written as DNA, the CDR3 is TGTGCCAGCAGCTCCCCCGGCGGCGGCTACGAGCAGTACTTC.

This clonotype was recorded at least ten times. V gene TRBV5-5 combines with J gene TRBJ2-5, with 11 bases matching TRBD2. The germline V gene has CDR1 SGHKS and CDR2 YYEKEE (reference sequence). The CDR3 extends over 15 amino acids. J was trimmed by 5 bases and V by 1 base; bases with no gene match: 4. The CDR3 reads CASSLNSGGAETQYF. In nucleotides, the CDR3 is TGTGCCAGCAGCTTGAATAGCGGGGGGGCCGAGACCCAGTACTTC. Complete variable domain (other parts from reference TRBV5-5 and TRBJ2-5): DAGVTQSPTHLIKTRGQQVTLRCSPISGHKSVSWYQQVLGQGPQFIFQYYEKEERGRGNFPDRFSARQFPNYSSELNVNALLLGDSALYLCASSLNSGGAETQYFGPGTRLLVL.

The chain joins TRBV4-3 to TRBJ2-2; D uncertain. CDR1 LGHNA and CDR2 YSLEER come from the germline V gene. The CDR3 sequence is 15 residues long. V dropped 1 base and J dropped 6 bases, with 12 bases sitting between them. CDR3: CASSQVTVGSGELFF. In DNA, the CDR3 is TGCGCCAGCAGCCAAGTCACGGTGGGGTCCGGGGAGCTGTTTTTT.

This clonotype was detected many times. The V and J genes are TRBV4-3 and TRBJ2-2; D not certain. Germline V lookup: CDR1 LGHNA, CDR2 YSLEER. Trimming took off 0 bases at V and 7 bases at J, with 15 bases between the two ends. The CDR3 is made up of 16 amino acids. The CDR3, as DNA: TGCGCCAGCAGCCAAGAGATCTATCGCGCTGACGGGGAGCTGTTTTTT. This codes for CASSQEIYRADGELFF.

The rearrangement joins TRBV4-1 to TRBJ1-2, with 7 bases matching TRBD1. Germline V gives CDR1 MGHRA, CDR2 YSYEKL. V lost 4 bases, J lost 10 bases, and 18 bases stayed unmatched. The CDR3 covers 16 residues. The CDR3 is CASSLSWSGQTRTYTF. The CDR3 nucleotides read TGCGCCAGCAGCCTCTCCTGGTCGGGACAGACCAGAACCTACACCTTC.

This clonotype was seen repeatedly, ten times or more. The chain carries TRBV7-2 and TRBJ2-4; the D is unclear. Trimming stripped 0 bases from V and 6 bases from J, with 12 bases between. This CDR3 has 15 amino acids. In germline, CDR1 is SGHTA, CDR2 FQGNSA. The CDR3 sequence is CASSLAIIPGNIQYF. The CDR3 DNA sequence: TGTGCCAGCAGCTTAGCGATTATCCCCGGAAACATTCAGTACTTC.

The sample holds many counts of this clonotype. The chain combines TRBV5-5 with TRBJ1-1; D may be TRBD1 (6 bases). The CDR3 runs to 11 residues. V lost 4 bases and J lost 11, with 12 bases in between. Germline V CDR1 and CDR2: SGHKS, YYEKEE (reference sequence). CDR3 protein: CASSKQGGAFF. CDR3 bases: TGTGCCAGCAGCAAACAGGGTGGCGCTTTCTTT.

Ten or more counts support this clonotype. V usage is TRBV5-1 and J usage is TRBJ2-7; D possibly corresponds to TRBD2 (6 bases). The CDR3 consists of 13 residues. CDR1 and CDR2 (germline): SGHRS, YFSETQ. The V and J ends lost 5 bases and 4 bases respectively, with 13 bases between them. CDR3 sequence reads: CASRWGLGYEQYF. CDR3 coding DNA: TGCGCCAGCAGATGGGGACTTGGTTACGAGCAGTACTTC. Supplemented by reference TRBV5-1 and TRBJ2-7, the full variable domain reads KAGVTQTPRYLIKTRGQQVTLSCSPISGHRSVSWYQQTPGQGLQFLFEYFSETQRNKGNFPGRFSGRQFSNSRSEMNVSTLELGDSALYLCASRWGLGYEQYFGPGTRLTVT.